This T cell receptor (beta chain) was identified in a study of post-analysis software for immune sequencing data. Turning to this clonotype: The CDR3 ends on some other residue instead of the conserved phenylalanine or tryptophan, so this is likely a read error.

The TCR beta cDNA libraries contained unique molecular identifiers. TCRdb recomputed calls from the PCR reads with MiXCR, one row per CDR3 protein. The sample holds about 170,000 distinct CDR3 sequences, around 28% seen once. The clonotype originates from a girl between 5 and 17 years old with multiple sclerosis. Source material: blood.

CDR3 region: CASSSDLPGQGGDYTC. CDR3 DNA sequence: TGTGCCAGCAGCTCCGATCTTCCGGGACAGGGGGGAGACTACACCTGC. This sequence joins TRBV7-8 and TRBJ1-2; TRBD1 agrees at 11 bases. There are 16 residues in the CDR3. Germline CDR1 SGHVS, CDR2 FQNEAQ. Unmatched junction bases numbered 14, after V lost 4 bases and J lost 10 bases.